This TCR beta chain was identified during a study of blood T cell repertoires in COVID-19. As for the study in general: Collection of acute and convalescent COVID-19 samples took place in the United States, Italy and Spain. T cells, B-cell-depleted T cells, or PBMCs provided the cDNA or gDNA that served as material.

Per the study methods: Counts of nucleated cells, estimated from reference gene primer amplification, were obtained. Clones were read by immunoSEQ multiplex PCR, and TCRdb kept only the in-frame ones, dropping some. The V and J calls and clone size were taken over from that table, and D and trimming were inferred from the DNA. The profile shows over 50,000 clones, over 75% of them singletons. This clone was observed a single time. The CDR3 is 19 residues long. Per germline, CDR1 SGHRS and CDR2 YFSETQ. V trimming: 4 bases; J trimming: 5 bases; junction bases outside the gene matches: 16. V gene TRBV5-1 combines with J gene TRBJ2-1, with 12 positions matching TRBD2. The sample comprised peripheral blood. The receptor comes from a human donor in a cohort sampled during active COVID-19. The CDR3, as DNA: TGCGCCAGCAGCAGATGGGGCACTAGCGGGAGGACCGACGACAATGAGCAGTTCTTC. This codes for CASSRWGTSGRTDDNEQFF.